The 19 T cell receptor beta chains below all came from one sample that was sequenced in a study of blood T cells in healthy people across ages. Primers used in a second PCR of roughly 7 to 12 cycles were a sample-barcoded 5' primer and a J-beta primer mix. TCRdb ran MiXCR on the 5' RACE reads and lists one entry per CDR3 protein. This sample has roughly 2 million distinct CDR3 sequences, with about 50% found just once. The sequenced material came from blood. These receptors came from a woman in her 40s in good health.

This clonotype came up a few times. The chain couples TRBV28 to TRBJ2-5; 11 bases map to TRBD2. J gave up 7 bases and V 0 bases, and 7 bases lay outside the gene matches. CDR1 is MDHEN, CDR2 SYDVKM, per germline. This CDR3 comprises 16 residues. CDR3 sequence reads: CASSLWVAGGKRTQYF. As DNA, the CDR3 is TGTGCCAGCAGTTTATGGGTAGCGGGGGGGAAACGGACCCAGTACTTC.

The chain uses TRBV7-2 and TRBJ1-2; D possibly corresponds to TRBD1 (5 bases). Germline CDR1 and CDR2: SGHTA and FQGNSA. CDR3 size: 14 residues. The V end lost 5 bases, the J end lost 2 bases, and 12 bases lay between the germline ends. In DNA form, the CDR3 reads TGTGCCAGCAGCGAGGCCCGGGGGAACTATGGCTACACCTTC. This gives the protein CASSEARGNYGYTF.

As regards this clonotype: A junction boundary mismatches the germline segment, possibly from a read error. The chain carries TRBV24-1 and TRBJ2-5; 15 positions agree with TRBD2. Germline V gene sequence: CDR1 KGHDR, CDR2 SFDVKD. The CDR3 is 18 residues long. This CDR3 reads CVTSDPGLAGGPQETQYF. The CDR3 nucleotides read TGTGTCACCAGTGATCCGGGACTAGCGGGGGGTCCTCAAGAGACCCAGTACTTC.

This clonotype was counted only a few times. The chain uses TRBV7-2 and TRBJ2-1; 10 bases are shared with TRBD1. CDR3 length: 14 residues. V gave up 5 bases and J gave up 6 bases; unmatched junction bases: 4. CDR1 and CDR2 (germline): SGHTA, FQGNSA. CDR3 in amino acids: CASSRRTGGNEQFF. In DNA, the CDR3 is TGTGCCAGCAGCCGAAGGACAGGGGGCAATGAGCAGTTCTTC. Full variable domain (missing parts from reference TRBV7-2 and TRBJ2-1): GAGVSQSPSNKVTEKGKDVELRCDPISGHTALYWYRQSLGQGLEFLIYFQGNSAPDKSGLPSDRFSAERTGGSVSTLTIQRTQQEDSAVYLCASSRRTGGNEQFFGPGTRLTVL.

CDR3 loop: CASSERGQAIYNEQFF. The CDR3 region has the DNA TGTGCCAGCAGTGAACGGGGACAGGCTATTTACAATGAGCAGTTCTTC. The genes are TRBV6-1 and TRBJ2-1; 8 bases fit TRBD1. This CDR3 region has 16 residues. Germline loops: CDR1 MNHNS, CDR2 SASEGT. V shed 2 bases, J shed 4 bases, and the junction held 7 bases outside the gene matches.

This clonotype has more than one count but fewer than ten. The genes are TRBV5-1 and TRBJ2-3; D may be TRBD2 (6 bases). The CDR3 spans 16 residues. The germline V gene has CDR1 SGHRS and CDR2 YFSETQ. V was cut by 2 bases and J by 1 base, with 14 bases left in between. CDR3 DNA sequence: TGCGCCAGCAGCTTCGTGAGGCGGGGTGGCACAGATACGCAGTATTTT. The encoded protein is CASSFVRRGGTDTQYF.

This clonotype was seen only a few times. The chain combines TRBV4-3 with TRBJ1-5, with unresolved D. V was trimmed by 0 bases and J by 0 bases, leaving 6 bases between them. The CDR3 runs to 15 residues. Germline V gene data show CDR1 as LGHNA and CDR2 as YSLEER. CDR3 residues: CASSQEMNSNQPQHF. The CDR3 bases are TGCGCCAGCAGCCAAGAGATGAATAGCAATCAGCCCCAGCATTTT.

This clonotype has just a few counts. The chain employs TRBV29-1 and TRBJ2-6; D is undetermined. The CDR3 totals 16 residues. The germline V and J ends were trimmed by 2 bases and 3 bases, with 14 bases remaining between them. Germline CDR1 and CDR2: SQVTM and ANQGSEA. The CDR3 loop reads CSVEKDGHGGANVLTF. Written as DNA, the CDR3 is TGCAGCGTTGAAAAGGATGGGCACGGTGGGGCCAACGTCCTGACTTTC.

The V call is TRBV5-1, the J call TRBJ1-1; 8 bases align to TRBD1. Germline trimming cut 0 bases from V and 5 bases from J; bases unmatched to any gene: 6. CDR1 is SGHRS, CDR2 YFSETQ, per germline. This CDR3 is 15 amino acids long. The CDR3 DNA reads as TGCGCCAGCAGCTTGGATCCAGGGGGCGGGACTGAAGCTTTCTTT. Amino acids: CASSLDPGGGTEAFF.

This chain joins TRBV12-3 or TRBV12-4 and TRBJ1-1, with D maybe TRBD1 (5 bases). The CDR3 length is 15 residues. The V and J ends lost 3 bases and 3 bases respectively, with 14 bases between them. In nucleotides, the CDR3 is TGTGCCAGCAGTTTGATCGTAGGGACCTACACTGAAGCTTTCTTT. Translated: CASSLIVGTYTEAFF.

V usage is TRBV9 and J usage is TRBJ2-1; 10 positions match TRBD2. Germline CDR1 SGDLS, CDR2 YYNGEE. The junction had 8 bases not matched to a gene; V was cut back by 4 bases and J by 4 bases. The CDR3 has 16 amino acids. The chain's CDR3 is CASSTGSGGEYNEQFF. The DNA for the CDR3 is TGTGCCAGCAGCACAGGAAGCGGGGGGGAATACAATGAGCAGTTCTTC.

This clonotype was observed a few times. The chain is built from TRBV29-1 and TRBJ2-7, with a tentative D call TRBD1 (6 bases). There are 15 residues in the CDR3. The germline V gene encodes CDR1 SQVTM and CDR2 ANQGSEA. The V gene lost 4 bases and the J gene lost 1 base, with 17 bases spanning the gap. The CDR3: CSVGLWTEGSYEQYF. Here the CDR3 DNA reads TGCAGCGTTGGGTTGTGGACAGAAGGGTCCTACGAGCAGTACTTC.

The chain uses TRBV6-1 and TRBJ1-1; the D gene is possibly TRBD1 (5 bases). This CDR3 has 13 amino acids. The ends were cut back, 6 bases at V and 6 bases at J, with 14 bases in the middle. CDR1 MNHNS and CDR2 SASEGT come from the germline V gene. In DNA, the CDR3 is TGTGCCAGCAGGCCCCGGGACTTCGCTGAAGCTTTCTTT. Protein product: CASRPRDFAEAFF.

This chain links TRBV6-2 or TRBV6-3 with TRBJ2-1, with D possibly matching TRBD2 (6 bases). TRBJ2-7 explains the end of the DNA better; the J call may be wrong. In germline, CDR1 is MNHEY, CDR2 SVGEGT. This CDR3 contains 15 residues. CDR3 loop: CASSYAGTSLTEQYF. The DNA for the CDR3 is TGTGCCAGCAGTTACGCGGGGACCTCTCTAACCGAGCAGTACTTC.

The sample holds a few counts of this clonotype. This chain connects TRBV29-1 to TRBJ1-4; tentative D call: TRBD1 (5 bases). With 4 bases removed from V and 7 bases from J, the gap between germline ends came to 10 bases. The CDR3 runs to 12 residues. The germline V gene has CDR1 SQVTM and CDR2 ANQGSEA. CDR3 residues: CSVGGAGEKLFF. The CDR3 DNA reads as TGCAGCGTTGGCGGGGCTGGTGAAAAACTGTTTTTT.

The table lists this clonotype with a few counts. The chain couples TRBV5-1 to TRBJ1-2; TRBD1 is a possible D gene (5 bases). Germline-derived CDR1 and CDR2 are SGHRS and YFSETQ. Trimming took off 2 bases at V and 8 bases at J, with 10 bases between the two ends. The CDR3 is made up of 12 amino acids. The CDR3 spells CASSFDSGGYTF. CDR3 nucleotides: TGCGCCAGCAGCTTCGACAGCGGCGGCTACACCTTC. Looking up the rest from reference TRBV5-1 and TRBJ1-2 gives the full variable domain: KAGVTQTPRYLIKTRGQQVTLSCSPISGHRSVSWYQQTPGQGLQFLFEYFSETQRNKGNFPGRFSGRQFSNSRSEMNVSTLELGDSALYLCASSFDSGGYTFGSGTRLTVV.

The V gene is TRBV6-6, the J gene TRBJ2-6; D uncertain. Trimming took off 2 bases at V and 0 bases at J, with 11 bases between the two ends. Germline CDR1 is MNHNY and CDR2 is SVGAGI (reference sequence). The length of the CDR3 is 17 residues. DNA for the CDR3: TGTGCCAGCAGTTACCAGGCGTTCCACTCTGGGGCCAACGTCCTGACTTTC. It yields the protein CASSYQAFHSGANVLTF.

The chain recombines TRBV6-2 or TRBV6-3 with TRBJ2-3, with TRBD2 as a possible D gene (5 bases). The CDR3 totals 14 residues. Per germline, CDR1 MNHEY and CDR2 SVGEGT. V was trimmed by 7 bases and J by 4 bases, leaving 15 bases between them. The CDR3 DNA sequence: TGTGCCAGCATGCGGTCTAGCCAGCCAGATACGCAGTATTTT. It specifies CASMRSSQPDTQYF.

The J gene is TRBJ2-1, the V gene TRBV7-2; 7 nucleotides agree with TRBD2. Germline trimming cut 5 bases from V and 0 bases from J; bases unmatched to any gene: 7. CDR1 SGHTA and CDR2 FQGNSA come from the germline V gene. The CDR3 sequence is 16 residues long. In nucleotides, the CDR3 is TGTGCCAGCAGCCATACTAGCGCGAGCTCCTACAATGAGCAGTTCTTC. Protein sequence: CASSHTSASSYNEQFF.